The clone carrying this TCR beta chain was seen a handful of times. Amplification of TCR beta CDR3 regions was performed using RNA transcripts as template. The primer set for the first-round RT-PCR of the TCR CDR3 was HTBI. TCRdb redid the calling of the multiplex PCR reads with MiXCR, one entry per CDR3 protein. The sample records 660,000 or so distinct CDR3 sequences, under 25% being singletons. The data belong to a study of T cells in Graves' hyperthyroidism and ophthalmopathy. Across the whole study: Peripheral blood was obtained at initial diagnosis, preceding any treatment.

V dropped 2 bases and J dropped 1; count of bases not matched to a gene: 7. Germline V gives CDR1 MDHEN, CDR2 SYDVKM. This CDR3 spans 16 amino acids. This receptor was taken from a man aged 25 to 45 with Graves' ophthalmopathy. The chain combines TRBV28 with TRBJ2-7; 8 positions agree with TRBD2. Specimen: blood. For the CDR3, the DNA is TGTGCCAGCAGTTTAGAAGCGGGAGAACCATCCTACGAGCAGTACTTC. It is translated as CASSLEAGEPSYEQYF.